This T cell receptor beta chain was obtained from a study of blood T cell repertoires in COVID-19. About the research overall: T cells, B-cell-depleted T cells, or PBMCs supplied cDNA or gDNA.

CDR3 length: 16 residues. J lost 4 bases, V lost 4 bases, and 11 bases had no gene match. The germline V gene has CDR1 ENHRY and CDR2 SYGVKD. Original methodology: Reference gene primer amplification in the assay estimated nucleated cell counts. Repertoires were generated with immunoSEQ multiplex PCR, while TCRdb's copy carries only in-frame clones and drops some. That table supplies the V and J calls and clone size; D and trimming were determined from the DNA. The sample consists of some 360,000 clones, around 87% of them appearing once. The sequenced sample consisted of peripheral blood. The chain couples TRBV10-3 to TRBJ2-5; 8 nucleotides line up with TRBD2. The sequence was obtained from a woman aged 60-70 years with COVID-19, enrolled during active disease. This CDR3 reads CAISAGLAGVGETQYF. CDR3 nucleotide sequence: TGTGCCATCAGTGCCGGACTAGCCGGTGTAGGAGAGACCCAGTACTTC.